The rows below give T cell receptor beta chains drawn from one sample of a study of OX40 agonist ivuxolimab in advanced cancers. Profiling relied on immunoSEQ multiplex PCR, and the TCRdb table lists in-frame clones only, not all of them. This table holds about 81,000 clones, roughly 91% found once. The material sequenced was CD4+ or CD8+ T cells sorted from blood, taken in a trial of the OX40 agonist ivuxolimab. The receptors derive from an adult with an advanced solid tumor such as melanoma, head and neck, liver or kidney cancer. Both conserved end residues are part of each CDR3. The D gene is left open where the match is weak. Some rows mark clone size as missing; the rest say once, few, many or name a class of expanded clone.

>TRBV10-3|NA|NA|TRBJ2-7
TGTGCCATCAGTGAGTCGTTGGTAGCCGAGCAGTACTTC
CAISESLVAEQYF
>TRBV5-4|TRBD2|once|TRBJ2-7
TGTGCCAGCAGCCCAGGACTAGCGGGAGCTGTCTACGAGCAGTACTTC
CASSPGLAGAVYEQYF
>TRBV15|NA|NA|TRBJ1-5
TGTGCCACCAGCGAACGTGCTAATAGCAATCAGCCCCAGCATTTT
CATSERANSNQPQHF
>TRBV29-1|NA|NA|TRBJ2-4
TGCGCCGCGGCGGGACAGAAAAACATTCAGTACTTC
CAAAGQKNIQYF
>TRBV29-1|NA|NA|TRBJ1-1
TGCAGCGTTGTTGGGGGGCGGCCTGAAGCTTTCTTT
CSVVGGRPEAFF
>TRBV4-3|TRBD1|NA|TRBJ2-7
TGCGCCAGCAGCCAAGATTCGACAGGGGGAATAAACGAGCAGTACTTC
CASSQDSTGGINEQYF
>TRBV19|NA|NA|TRBJ1-1
TGTGCCAGTAGAAGGTGGACGGGGAACACTGAAGCTTTCTTT
CASRRWTGNTEAFF
>TRBV25-1|NA|NA|TRBJ2-7
TGTGCCACCCAAGGGGGGGGCCCAGGATACGAGCAGTACTTC
CATQGGGPGYEQYF
>TRBV4-3|NA|NA|TRBJ1-1
TGCGCCAGCAGCCAAGTACAGGCTCATGAAGCTTTCTTT
CASSQVQAHEAFF
>TRBV9|NA|NA|TRBJ1-1
TGTGCCAGCAGCGGCCTGAGGGAAGCTTTCTTT
CASSGLREAFF
>TRBV19|NA|NA|TRBJ2-1
TGTGCCAGTACCCCCGAGGAGGGGACTTTGAGCTCCTACAATGAGCAGTTCTTC
CASTPEEGTLSSYNEQFF
>TRBV29-1|NA|NA|TRBJ1-2
TGCAGCGTTGAAGGCCGGGGCGAGCGGGACTATGGCTACACCTTC
CSVEGRGERDYGYTF
>TRBV29-1|NA|NA|TRBJ2-1
TGCAGCGTTGACAGGGAAGTAAATGAGCAGTTCTTC
CSVDREVNEQFF
>TRBV14|NA|once|TRBJ2-7
TGTGCCAGCAGCCATGACTATCCCGGGAACTTC
CASSHDYPGNF
>TRBV9|TRBD1|NA|TRBJ2-7
TGTGCCAGCAGCCCCAGGGGGACGGAATCCTACGAGCAGTACTTC
CASSPRGTESYEQYF
>TRBV2|TRBD1|NA|TRBJ2-7
TGTGCCCGACGTACTTGGACGGGACAGGGGGACCTCTACGAGCAGTACTTC
CARRTWTGQGDLYEQYF
>TRBV27|NA|NA|TRBJ2-7
TGTGCCAGCAGTCGGAGCCCCTACGAGCAGTACTTC
CASSRSPYEQYF
>TRBV6-1|TRBD2|NA|TRBJ2-1
TGTGCCAGCAGTGATATCCGGCTAGCGGGGGGGCCCGGGAAGCAGTTCTTC
CASSDIRLAGGPGKQFF
>TRBV7-8|NA|NA|TRBJ2-7
TGTGCCAGCAGCAAGGAGGACTCTGGCGAGCAGTACTTC
CASSKEDSGEQYF
>TRBV6-6|TRBD1|NA|TRBJ1-1
TGTGCCAGCAGTCGCGGCTTGACAGGGGAGAGCACTGAAGCTTTCTTT
CASSRGLTGESTEAFF
>TRBV11-2|NA|once|TRBJ1-2
TGTGCCAGCAGCGGGACACCCAGGTGGGGCTACACCTTC
CASSGTPRWGYTF
>TRBV28|TRBD1|NA|TRBJ1-5
TGTGCCAGCAGTTTTGGGGACAGGGGAAATCAGCCCCAGCATTTT
CASSFGDRGNQPQHF
>TRBV4-3|NA|NA|TRBJ1-1
TGCGCCAGCAGCCAAGGTTACAACATGAACACTGAAGCTTTCTTT
CASSQGYNMNTEAFF
>TRBV27|NA|NA|TRBJ1-2
TGTGCCAGCAGTTTCCTCCCAGCTAACTATGGCTACACCTTC
CASSFLPANYGYTF
>TRBV5-3|NA|NA|TRBJ1-2
TGTGCCAGAAGCTTGCGTGTACCTAGCTATGGCTACACCTTC
CARSLRVPSYGYTF
>TRBV7-9|NA|NA|TRBJ2-1
TGTGCCAGCAGCCCCGCCCAGCGGGCTAGGAATGAGCAGTTCTTC
CASSPAQRARNEQFF
>TRBV7-6|NA|NA|TRBJ1-4
TGTGCCAGCAGCCCCCCACCCAATGAAAAACTGTTTTTT
CASSPPPNEKLFF
>TRBV6-6|TRBD2|NA|TRBJ2-7
TGTGCCAGCAGTTACTTCCGGGGGGACGGAACTGAGCAGTACTTC
CASSYFRGDGTEQYF
>TRBV6-1|NA|once|TRBJ1-5
TGTGCCAGCAGTGACTTGAACTGGGAGCGCAATCAGCCCCAGCATTTT
CASSDLNWERNQPQHF